Reported below is one T cell receptor (beta chain). The antigen is undetermined. Germline loops: CDR1 DFQATT, CDR2 SNEGSKA (reference sequence). There are 17 residues in the CDR3. With 2 bases clipped from V and 5 bases from J, the junction kept 13 bases outside the gene matches. This entry belongs to a study of blood T cells in healthy people across ages. General observations from the study: Researchers judged that diversity estimates from one million T cells fell short of true values. A conclusive naive versus antigen-experienced comparison was prevented by the unsorted PBMCs. Getting older went along with TCR beta diversity per million T cells dropping roughly linearly.

PCR was performed a second time for about 7 to 12 cycles using a sample-barcoded 5' primer and a J-beta primer mix. MiXCR, applied by TCRdb to the 5' RACE reads, yields one record per CDR3 protein. The table records about 1,800,000 distinct CDR3 sequences, 25% to 30% of them present only once. The chain has TRBV20-1 and TRBJ2-7; 12 bases line up with TRBD2. The sequence came from a woman in her 30s in good health. Sequencing was performed on blood. The CDR3, as DNA: TGCAGTGCTAGAAGGTCGACTAGCGGGGGAGGGCTCCACGAGCAGTACTTC. It translates to CSARRSTSGGGLHEQYF.